Following are 11 T cell receptor beta chains from one sample sequenced in a study of response to subunit inactivated influenza vaccine. Using its own MiXCR run on the RT-PCR reads, TCRdb lists one record per CDR3 protein. Seen here are approximately 700,000 distinct CDR3 sequences, less than 20% observed once, and the top ten hold 11%. The material was PBMCs from blood, obtained roughly 12 days after vaccination. All receptors come from a man aged 50 or older who received an inactivated influenza vaccine.

This clonotype was seen more than once but under ten times. J is TRBJ2-3 and V is TRBV3-1, with 7 nucleotides matching TRBD1. V trimming: 0 bases; J trimming: 2 bases; junction bases outside the gene matches: 2. The germline gives CDR1 LGHDT, CDR2 YNNKEL (reference sequence). This CDR3 is 15 amino acids long. The CDR3 is CASSQEGQFTDTQYF. CDR3 in DNA: TGTGCCAGCAGCCAAGAGGGACAGTTCACAGATACGCAGTATTTT.

The chain links TRBV12-3 or TRBV12-4 to TRBJ2-7, with D perhaps matching TRBD2 (6 bases). The CDR3 covers 13 residues. The V and J ends lost 6 bases and 5 bases respectively, with 14 bases between them. In nucleotides, the CDR3 is TGTGCCAGCAGCCGGAGGGCGGGGAACGAGCAGTACTTC. It yields the protein CASSRRAGNEQYF.

The J gene is TRBJ1-1, the V gene TRBV12-3 or TRBV12-4; 10 bases agree with TRBD1. CDR3 length: 16 amino acids. The junction had 7 bases not matched to a gene; V was cut back by 4 bases and J by 2 bases. In DNA, the CDR3 is TGTGCCAGCAGTTCTCGACAGGGGGCCCCCAACACTGAAGCTTTCTTT. Translating it yields CASSSRQGAPNTEAFF.

This clonotype has at least ten counts. Here the CDR3 DNA reads TGCAGTGCTCCCCGGGAGGGGGCCAACAATGAGCAGTTCTTC. It yields the protein CSAPREGANNEQFF. The V gene is TRBV20-1, the J gene TRBJ2-1, with D perhaps TRBD2 (8 bases). The germline V gene has CDR1 DFQATT and CDR2 SNEGSKA (reference sequence). This CDR3 is built from 14 residues. Trimming removed 5 bases at V and 5 bases at J, with 16 bases between.

This clonotype was detected a few times. The chain recombines TRBV11-2 with TRBJ1-2; the match to TRBD1 covers 7 bases. V was clipped by 5 bases and J by 2 bases; unmatched bases: 5. CDR3 length equals 14 residues. The germline gives CDR1 SGHAT, CDR2 FQNNGV. The CDR3 bases are TGTGCCAGCAGCCCAGGGGGGGGGAACTATGGCTACACCTTC. Translation gives CASSPGGGNYGYTF.

CDR3 loop: CASTLGTNTEAFF. Written as DNA, the CDR3 is TGCGCCAGCACCTTAGGGACAAACACTGAAGCTTTCTTT. The chain has TRBV5-1 and TRBJ1-1, with D possibly matching TRBD1 (6 bases). V lost 6 bases and J 2 bases, leaving 11 bases between the germline ends. Germline V CDR1 and CDR2: SGHRS, YFSETQ. This CDR3 has 13 residues.

This clonotype has only a few counts. The chain joins TRBV20-1 to TRBJ1-1, with D tentatively TRBD1 (5 bases). Trimming removed 0 bases at V and 10 bases at J, with 15 bases between. The CDR3 runs to 13 residues. Germline CDR1 is DFQATT and CDR2 is SNEGSKA (reference sequence). The CDR3 DNA reads TGCAGTGCTAGAGATGACAAGGGGTTGGTAGCTTTCTTT. It yields the protein CSARDDKGLVAFF.

The chain employs TRBV12-3 or TRBV12-4 and TRBJ1-2, with a weak D call TRBD1 (6 bases). CDR3 length: 15 residues. Trimming took off 4 bases at V and 5 bases at J, with 17 bases between the two ends. The CDR3 protein is CASSSRGRGDYGYTF. The DNA of the CDR3 is TGTGCCAGCAGTTCCAGGGGAAGGGGGGATTATGGCTACACCTTC.

This clonotype was counted only a few times. This chain connects TRBV7-8 to TRBJ1-1; possible D gene TRBD1, 6 bases. V was shortened by 6 bases and J by 2 bases, with 16 bases between the two germline ends. This CDR3 is 15 amino acids long. Germline CDR1 SGHVS, CDR2 FQNEAQ. The CDR3 DNA sequence: TGTGCCAGCAGTGGGGGCGCGATGCTCAACACTGAAGCTTTCTTT. It translates to CASSGGAMLNTEAFF.

This clonotype was picked up many times. The chain recombines TRBV7-2 with TRBJ2-1; D assignment may be TRBD1 or TRBD2 (6 bases each). V dropped 0 bases and J dropped 8 bases, with 23 bases sitting between them. This CDR3 is built from 18 residues. Germline-derived CDR1 and CDR2 are SGHTA and FQGNSA. CDR3 nucleotides: TGTGCCAGCAGCTTAGCGGGGGCTAGCGTTAGAGGGCCGTATGAGCAGTTCTTC. Its translation is CASSLAGASVRGPYEQFF.

In this sample, this clonotype turned up a few times. This chain connects TRBV7-9 to TRBJ2-2, with a tentative D call TRBD2 (6 bases). The CDR3 covers 16 residues. The V end lost 1 base, the J end lost 2 bases, and 11 bases lay between the germline ends. CDR1 SEHNR and CDR2 FQNEAQ come from the germline V gene (reference sequence). The CDR3 protein is CASSLVTSRNTGELFF. The CDR3 nucleotides are TGTGCCAGCAGCTTAGTCACTAGCAGAAACACCGGGGAGCTGTTTTTT.